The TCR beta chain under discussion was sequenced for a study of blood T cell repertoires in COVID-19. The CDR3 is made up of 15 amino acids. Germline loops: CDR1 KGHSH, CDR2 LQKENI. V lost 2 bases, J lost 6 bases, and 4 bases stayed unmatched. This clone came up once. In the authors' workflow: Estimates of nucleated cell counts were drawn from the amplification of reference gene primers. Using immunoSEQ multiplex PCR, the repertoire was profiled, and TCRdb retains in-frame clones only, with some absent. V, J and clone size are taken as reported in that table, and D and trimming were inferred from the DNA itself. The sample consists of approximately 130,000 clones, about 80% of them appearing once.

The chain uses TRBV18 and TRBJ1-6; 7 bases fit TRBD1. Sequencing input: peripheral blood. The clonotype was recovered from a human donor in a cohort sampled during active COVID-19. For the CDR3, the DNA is TGTGCCAGCTCACCATCCGGGACAGTTAATTCACCCCTCCACTTT. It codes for CASSPSGTVNSPLHF.